This T cell receptor beta chain was documented in a study of T cell responses to AZD1222 COVID-19 vaccine. The repertoire was sequenced with immunoSEQ multiplex PCR; TCRdb's copy has only in-frame clones and lacks some. This sample has approximately 210,000 clones, with around 94% found just once. The CDR3 covers 20 residues. The V gene end was trimmed by 3 bases and the J gene end by 3 bases; junction bases not matched to a gene: 20. Germline CDR1 reads SGHNT; CDR2 reads YYREEE (reference sequence). The chain is built from TRBV5-4 and TRBJ2-4; TRBD2 matches 8 bases. This TCR was recovered from an adult who received the MenACWY meningococcal vaccine as a control. The specimen was peripheral blood, collected 28 days after the second dose of the MenACWY control vaccine. In nucleotides, the CDR3 is TGTGCCAGCAGCTCCGGCGATAGCGGGGAGGATCCTCTGGACAAAAACATTCAGTACTTC. It yields the protein CASSSGDSGEDPLDKNIQYF.